Given below is one T cell receptor beta chain in context. Repertoires were generated with immunoSEQ multiplex PCR, while TCRdb's copy carries only in-frame clones and drops some. The repertoire holds approximately 60,000 clones, with approximately 94% as singletons. The data stem from a study of T cell changes during pregnancy in multiple sclerosis. V lost 6 bases, J lost 4 bases, and 9 bases lay in between. This CDR3 spans 13 amino acids. The germline gives CDR1 MNHEY, CDR2 SVGAGI. V usage is TRBV6-5 and J usage is TRBJ2-2; D is undetermined. The sample consisted of CD8+ T cells from peripheral blood mononuclear cells, taken in the third trimester of pregnancy. This sequence was found in a female donor with multiple sclerosis, enrolled in a pregnancy study. The CDR3 DNA follows: TGTGCCAGCAGCCTTACAGCCACCGGGGAGCTGTTTTTT. Translating it yields CASSLTATGELFF.